The TCR beta chain under discussion was sequenced for a study of T-cell reconstitution after alpha-beta-depleted transplantation in children. General study points: Expanded clones from the graft, numbering several hundred, reportedly supplied alpha-beta T cells about two months after transplant. Recipient T cells and thymic progenitors that survived were the source of the high TCRbeta diversity seen at day 60 in some patients.

In its sample, this clonotype was seen many times. Its specificity is unknown. Preparation of the TCRbeta library used unique molecular identifiers. A single record per CDR3 protein comes from TCRdb applying MiXCR to the PCR reads. This sample has about 230,000 distinct CDR3 sequences, with approximately 10% found just once. This clonotype originated in a child less than two years old with acute myeloid leukemia, due to receive a stem cell transplant. The specimen was PBMCs, collected before TCRalphabeta/CD19-depleted stem cell transplant.

The CDR3 loop is CASSLYRKGNTGELFF. The CDR3 nucleotides read TGTGCCAGCAGCTTATACCGAAAGGGAAACACCGGGGAGCTGTTTTTT. V usage is TRBV7-8 and J usage is TRBJ2-2; D not resolved. The V gene lost 2 bases and the J gene lost 2 bases, with 12 bases spanning the gap. The V gene's germline CDR1 is SGHVS and CDR2 FQNEAQ. The CDR3 has 16 residues.